Listed below are T cell receptor beta chains from one sample, sequenced in a study of shared clonotypes between healthy human individuals. Here immunoSEQ multiplex PCR was the method, and the copy in TCRdb shows in-frame clones only, minus some. The sample lists over a million clones, more than 95% occurring once. Material: naive CD4+ T cells sorted from blood. The receptors were gathered from a man aged 25 to 45 in good health. CDR3s include the opening cysteine and the closing phenylalanine or tryptophan. A D gene is named only where the DNA matches it firmly. Clone size is shown for a subset of rows, as once, few, many or a class of expanded clone.

CDR3nt,CDR3aa,abundance,v_gene,j_gene,d_gene
TGCGCCAGCAGCTTGGTTGGGGTCAGCTCCTACGAGCAGTACTTC,CASSLVGVSSYEQYF,.,TRBV5-1,TRBJ2-7,.
TGTGCCAGCAGTATACAGGGGGGGTTTTGGCCCCAGCATTTT,CASSIQGGFWPQHF,.,TRBV28,TRBJ1-5,TRBD1
TGTGCCAGCAGCCCTCCGGACCGGACGCAGTTCTTC,CASSPPDRTQFF,.,TRBV7-2,TRBJ2-1,.
TGTGCCAGCAGACTAGCGGGAGCTACTTACAATGAGCAGTTCTTC,CASRLAGATYNEQFF,.,TRBV2,TRBJ2-1,TRBD2
TGTGCCAGCAGCTTGAGAACCGGGACAACAGAGACCCAGTACTTC,CASSLRTGTTETQYF,.,TRBV11-2,TRBJ2-5,.
TGTGCCACCAGCAGAGATCTAGCGGGGCAAGAGACCCAGTACTTC,CATSRDLAGQETQYF,.,TRBV15,TRBJ2-5,TRBD2
TGTGCCAGCAGCCCAGTGAGCGGGACTAGCGGTAACATTCAGTACTTC,CASSPVSGTSGNIQYF,.,TRBV11-2,TRBJ2-4,TRBD2
TGTGCCAGCAGTGAAATTAACAGGGGAGGGACTGAAGCTTTCTTT,CASSEINRGGTEAFF,.,TRBV2,TRBJ1-1,TRBD1
TGTGCCAGCAGCTACCAGGGCAATACTGGCTATGGCTACACCTTC,CASSYQGNTGYGYTF,.,TRBV7-2,TRBJ1-2,.
TGTGCCAGCTCACCACAACAGGGGGCTGAAGCTTTCTTT,CASSPQQGAEAFF,.,TRBV18,TRBJ1-1,TRBD1
TGTGCCAGCAGCTCCGGGACAGAGAAATACGAGCAGTACTTC,CASSSGTEKYEQYF,once,TRBV5-4,TRBJ2-7,TRBD1
TGCGCCAGCAGCTTGAGCTCCACAGGGAACACCGGGGAGCTGTTTTTT,CASSLSSTGNTGELFF,.,TRBV5-1,TRBJ2-2,.
TGTGCCAGTAGTATAGATCGGTTTCGGAGCTACGAGCAGTACTTC,CASSIDRFRSYEQYF,.,TRBV19,TRBJ2-7,.
TGTGCCAGCAGCTTGGCTCGATACGAGCAGTACTTC,CASSLARYEQYF,.,TRBV5-6,TRBJ2-7,.
TGTGCCAGCAGCTCAAACCCTTTAGCGGGAGGGCCGTGGAATGAGCAGTTCTTC,CASSSNPLAGGPWNEQFF,.,TRBV7-2,TRBJ2-1,TRBD2
TGTGCCAGTAGTTCGGGGGGGAGGAGCTCCTACGAGCAGTACTTC,CASSSGGRSSYEQYF,.,TRBV19,TRBJ2-7,TRBD2
TGTGCCAGCAGCTTAATCGGCTCCTACGAGCAGTACTTC,CASSLIGSYEQYF,.,TRBV7-3,TRBJ2-7,.
TGTGCCAGCAGCTCCTCAGGTAGCGGGAGATACGAGCAGTACTTC,CASSSSGSGRYEQYF,.,TRBV13,TRBJ2-7,TRBD2
TGTGCCAGCTCTCCTACCGCTCAAGAGACCCAGTACTTC,CASSPTAQETQYF,.,TRBV18,TRBJ2-5,.
TGTGCCAGCAGCGGGGGAAGTTCCTACGAGCAGTACTTC,CASSGGSSYEQYF,.,TRBV9,TRBJ2-7,.
TGTGCCAGCAGCCTTGGGGACAGGGATATTGACATTCAGTACTTC,CASSLGDRDIDIQYF,.,TRBV9,TRBJ2-4,TRBD1
TGTGCCAGCAGTACCCCCCGAATGGCCAGTACCTACGAGCAGTACTTC,CASSTPRMASTYEQYF,.,TRBV27,TRBJ2-7,.
TGCAGCGCAGGACAGGGAGGGGAGACCCAGTACTTC,CSAGQGGETQYF,once,TRBV29-1,TRBJ2-5,.
TGTGCCAGCAGCTCTTACACGGGACCTAGGTACCAAGAGACCCAGTACTTC,CASSSYTGPRYQETQYF,.,TRBV11-2,TRBJ2-5,.
TGTGCCAGCAGCTTAGGACAGGGGAGGAGTGAAAAACTGTTTTTT,CASSLGQGRSEKLFF,.,TRBV7-6,TRBJ1-4,TRBD1
TGTGCCACCAGCAGAGATGGGGACAGGCGGGATGGCTACACCTTC,CATSRDGDRRDGYTF,.,TRBV15,TRBJ1-2,TRBD1
TGTGCCAGCAGCTTAGTTGGGGCCGGGGAGCTGTTTTTT,CASSLVGAGELFF,.,TRBV7-6,TRBJ2-2,.
TGTGCCAGCAGCCCAGCCGGCGGCAATCAGCCCCAGCATTTT,CASSPAGGNQPQHF,.,TRBV28,TRBJ1-5,.
TGCGCCAGCAGTGACGCCCAACGGAATGAGCAGTTCTTC,CASSDAQRNEQFF,.,TRBV10-2,TRBJ2-1,.